These 18 T cell receptor beta chains were all obtained from the same sample, sequenced in a study of cytomegalovirus exposure and HLA in healthy donors. PCR used 60 Vbeta primers and 13 Jbeta primers. The table came from immunoSEQ multiplex PCR; TCRdb's copy has only in-frame clones and leaves some out. The table lists tens of thousands of clones. Sequencing was carried out using PBMCs. Receptors originate from a man aged 40-55 years in good health and CMV-seronegative.

This sequence joins TRBV28 and TRBJ2-5; 10 bases are a match to TRBD2. The CDR3 has 17 amino acids. Unmatched junction bases numbered 12, after V lost 4 bases and J lost 4 bases. CDR1 and CDR2 from the germline V gene are MDHEN and SYDVKM. The CDR3 loop reads CASSSEARAGGRETQYF. In DNA form, the CDR3 reads TGTGCCAGCAGTTCTGAGGCCCGAGCGGGAGGGCGAGAGACCCAGTACTTC.

The rearrangement joins TRBV30 to TRBJ1-1; D is undetermined. Between the trimmed V and J ends, which lost 1 base and 6 bases, there was a span of 18 bases. CDR3 length equals 15 residues. Germline V CDR1 and CDR2: GTSNPN, SVGIG (reference sequence). The CDR3 sequence: CAWSDPGEGWAEAFF. CDR3 bases: TGTGCCTGGAGTGACCCGGGCGAGGGATGGGCTGAAGCTTTCTTT.

The chain links TRBV5-1 to TRBJ2-5, with 9 bases matching TRBD2. The V gene's germline CDR1 is SGHRS and CDR2 YFSETQ. This CDR3 comprises 14 residues. V gave up 4 bases and J gave up 5 bases; unmatched junction bases: 6. The CDR3 nucleotides are TGCGCCAGCAGCCCGGGACTAGCTAGTGAGACCCAGTACTTC. Translated, it gives CASSPGLASETQYF.

This rearrangement joins TRBV7-3 to TRBJ2-7; 16 bases match TRBD2. The J segment lost 5 bases and the V segment lost 4 bases, leaving 2 bases of the junction unmatched. The CDR3 runs to 15 residues. Germline-derived CDR1 and CDR2 are SGHTA and FQGTGA. As DNA, the CDR3 is TGTGCCAGCAGCTCAGGGACTAGCGGGAGGGACGAGCAGTACTTC. It codes for CASSSGTSGRDEQYF.

J is TRBJ2-7 and V is TRBV27, with a weak D call TRBD2 (5 bases). The germline CDR1 and CDR2 sequences are MNHEY and SMNVEV (reference sequence). V gave up 5 bases and J gave up 6 bases, with 20 bases separating them. The CDR3 length is 15 residues. The DNA for the CDR3 is TGTGCCAGCAGTACCATAGCCGCCCCAGAGGGCGAGCAGTACTTC. Translation: CASSTIAAPEGEQYF.

Here the CDR3 reads CSVARNTEAFF. For the CDR3, the DNA is TGCAGCGTTGCGCGCAACACTGAAGCTTTCTTT. The V call is TRBV29-1, the J call TRBJ1-1; D is uncertain. Germline values: CDR1 SQVTM, CDR2 ANQGSEA. The CDR3 runs to 11 residues. With 4 bases removed from V and 2 bases from J, the gap between germline ends came to 5 bases.

Points on this clone: The sample holds other DNA sequences that translate to the same CDR3. The chain has TRBV6-6 and TRBJ1-1; 8 bases are shared with TRBD1. Losses at the gene ends were 4 bases for V and 2 bases for J; bases not matched to a gene: 3. The germline V gene encodes CDR1 MNHNY and CDR2 SVGAGI (reference sequence). CDR3 size: 14 residues. CDR3 amino acids: CASSSGQGNTEAFF. CDR3 sequence (DNA): TGTGCCAGCAGTTCCGGACAGGGAAACACTGAAGCTTTCTTT.

The chain links TRBV2 to TRBJ1-1; 9 bases are shared with TRBD1. The germline V gene encodes CDR1 SNHLY and CDR2 FYNNEI. The CDR3 sequence is 14 residues long. V trimming: 8 bases; J trimming: 0 bases; junction bases outside the gene matches: 4. The CDR3 bases are TGTGCCAGCGACGGGACAGGGATGAACACTGAAGCTTTCTTT. Protein: CASDGTGMNTEAFF.

A remark on this clone: At one end the junction does not follow the germline gene, possibly because of a read error. The chain combines TRBV5-6 with TRBJ2-7, with D possibly being TRBD2 (7 bases). This CDR3 has 12 residues. The germline CDR1 and CDR2 sequences are SGHDT and YYEEEE. CDR3 loop: CASSLGGASEDF. In DNA form, the CDR3 reads TGTGCCAGCAGCTTAGGGGGGGCTAGCGAGGACTTC.

This chain uses TRBV7-2 with TRBJ2-3; weak D call: TRBD2 (5 bases). Germline V CDR1 and CDR2: SGHTA, FQGNSA. CDR3 size: 13 residues. Trimming cost V 0 bases and J 6 bases, with 7 bases left between them. CDR3: CASSLAGGDTQYF. In DNA, the CDR3 is TGTGCCAGCAGCTTAGCTGGCGGGGATACGCAGTATTTT.

The DNA of the CDR3 is TGCGCCAGCAGCTTGGCAGGGGGGTTCAATCAGCCCCAGCATTTT. Protein: CASSLAGGFNQPQHF. The V call is TRBV5-1, the J call TRBJ1-5; 7 bases agree with TRBD1. Germline CDR1 and CDR2: SGHRS and YFSETQ. The CDR3 spans 15 residues. With V trimmed by 0 bases and J by 3 bases, 3 bases remained unmatched.

The chain links TRBV6-1 to TRBJ1-1; no definite D call. Germline V CDR1 and CDR2: MNHNS, SASEGT. The CDR3 extends over 15 amino acids. Deletions cut 2 bases from V and 0 bases from J, with 10 bases between. The CDR3 bases are TGTGCCAGCAGTGAATCCCCGCGGTTGAACACTGAAGCTTTCTTT. The encoded protein is CASSESPRLNTEAFF.

This chain connects TRBV5-6 to TRBJ1-3; weak D call: TRBD1 (6 bases). The V and J ends lost 4 bases and 4 bases respectively, with 12 bases between them. The CDR3 is made up of 14 amino acids. Germline CDR1 and CDR2: SGHDT and YYEEEE. The CDR3 nucleotides are TGTGCCAGCAGCACCAGGGGAAGCGGAAACACCATATATTTT. This gives the protein CASSTRGSGNTIYF.

This chain uses TRBV5-1 with TRBJ2-3, with D perhaps matching TRBD2 (7 bases). V lost 4 bases and J lost 0, with 12 bases in between. The CDR3 has 15 residues. The germline gives CDR1 SGHRS, CDR2 YFSETQ. DNA for the CDR3: TGCGCCAGCAGCACCGGGGGGCAGAGCACAGATACGCAGTATTTT. This encodes CASSTGGQSTDTQYF.

The V call is TRBV5-1, the J call TRBJ2-5; 7 bases line up with TRBD1. Trimming removed 0 bases from V and 9 bases from J; junction bases left unmatched: 11. CDR3 length equals 15 residues. CDR1 SGHRS and CDR2 YFSETQ come from the germline V gene. CDR3 bases: TGCGCCAGCAGCTTGGAGGGGGCTACAACTAGGGCCCAGTACTTC. Translation gives CASSLEGATTRAQYF.

The V gene is TRBV30, the J gene TRBJ2-2, with TRBD1 as a possible D gene (7 bases). The germline V gene encodes CDR1 GTSNPN and CDR2 SVGIG (reference sequence). Trimming removed 4 bases from V and 1 base from J, with 16 bases in between. The CDR3 totals 16 residues. The CDR3, as DNA: TGTGCCTGGACCCGACGGGGGACAGTGAACACCGGGGAGCTGTTTTTT. This gives the protein CAWTRRGTVNTGELFF.

V and J are TRBV5-1 and TRBJ1-4; D gene ambiguous. V was cut by 4 bases and J by 4 bases, with 11 bases left in between. CDR1 SGHRS and CDR2 YFSETQ come from the germline V gene. The length of the CDR3 is 14 residues. CDR3 sequence: CASSPSGINEKLFF. The DNA of the CDR3 is TGCGCCAGCAGCCCTTCCGGGATTAATGAAAAACTGTTTTTT.

The rearrangement joins TRBV6-6 to TRBJ1-2, with D possibly being TRBD1 (5 bases). Trimming shortened V by 2 bases and J by 0 bases, and 10 bases separated the two germline ends. CDR3 length: 15 amino acids. Germline V lookup: CDR1 MNHNY, CDR2 SVGAGI (reference sequence). For the CDR3, the DNA is TGTGCCAGCAGTTACCTGACAGCAGCTAACTATGGCTACACCTTC. Translated, it gives CASSYLTAANYGYTF.